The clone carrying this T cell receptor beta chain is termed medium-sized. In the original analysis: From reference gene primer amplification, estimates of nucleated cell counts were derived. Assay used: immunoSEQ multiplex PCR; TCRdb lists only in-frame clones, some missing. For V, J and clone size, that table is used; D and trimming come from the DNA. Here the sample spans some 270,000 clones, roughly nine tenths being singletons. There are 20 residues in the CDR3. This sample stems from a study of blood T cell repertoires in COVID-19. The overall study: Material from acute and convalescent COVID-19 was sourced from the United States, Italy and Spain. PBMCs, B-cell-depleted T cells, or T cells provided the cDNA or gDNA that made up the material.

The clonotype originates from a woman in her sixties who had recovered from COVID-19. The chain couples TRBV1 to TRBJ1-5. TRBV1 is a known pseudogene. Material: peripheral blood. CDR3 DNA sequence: TGCACCAGCAGCCAAGATGGGAGAGTGGAGGGACGGCGGAGCAATCAGCCCCAGCATTTT. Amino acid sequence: CTSSQDGRVEGRRSNQPQHF.